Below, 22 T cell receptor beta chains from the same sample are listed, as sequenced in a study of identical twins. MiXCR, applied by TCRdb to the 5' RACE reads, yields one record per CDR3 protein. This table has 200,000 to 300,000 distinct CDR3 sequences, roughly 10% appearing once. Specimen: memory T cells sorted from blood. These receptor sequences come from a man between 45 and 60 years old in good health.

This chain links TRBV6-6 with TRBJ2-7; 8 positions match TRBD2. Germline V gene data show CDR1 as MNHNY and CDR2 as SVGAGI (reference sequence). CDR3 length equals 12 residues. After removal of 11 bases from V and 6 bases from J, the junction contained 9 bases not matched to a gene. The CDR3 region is CASRVSGSEQYF. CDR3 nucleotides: TGTGCCTCCCGTGTGAGCGGGAGCGAGCAGTACTTC.

The CDR3 nucleotides read TGCAGTGCCCCGAGGACGGGGAACACTGAAGCTTTCTTT. Amino acids: CSAPRTGNTEAFF. The chain recombines TRBV20-1 with TRBJ1-1; D unresolved. Trimming removed 6 bases at V and 1 base at J, with 12 bases between. Germline V gene lookup returns CDR1 DFQATT and CDR2 SNEGSKA (reference sequence). The CDR3 is 13 residues long.

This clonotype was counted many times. The DNA of the CDR3 is TGCAGTGCTAGAGATAGGGAGCTTCCGCAGTTCTTC. Encoded protein: CSARDRELPQFF. The J gene is TRBJ2-1, the V gene TRBV20-1; the D gene is possibly TRBD2 (5 bases). Germline CDR1 and CDR2: DFQATT and SNEGSKA (reference sequence). V was cut by 0 bases and J by 12 bases, with 12 bases left in between. There are 12 residues in the CDR3.

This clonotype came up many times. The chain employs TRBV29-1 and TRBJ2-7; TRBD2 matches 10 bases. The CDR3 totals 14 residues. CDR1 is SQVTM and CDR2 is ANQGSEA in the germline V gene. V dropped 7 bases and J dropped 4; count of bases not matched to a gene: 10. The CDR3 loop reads CSAVLAGLEYEQYF. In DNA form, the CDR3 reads TGCAGCGCCGTACTAGCGGGGCTGGAGTACGAGCAGTACTTC.

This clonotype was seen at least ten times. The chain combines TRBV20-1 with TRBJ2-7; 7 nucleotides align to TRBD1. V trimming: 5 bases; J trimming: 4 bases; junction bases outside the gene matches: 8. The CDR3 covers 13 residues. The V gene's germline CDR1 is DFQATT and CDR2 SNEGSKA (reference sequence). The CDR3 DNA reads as TGCAGTGCTCTGGACAGGCTGCTTTACGAGCAGTACTTC. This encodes CSALDRLLYEQYF.

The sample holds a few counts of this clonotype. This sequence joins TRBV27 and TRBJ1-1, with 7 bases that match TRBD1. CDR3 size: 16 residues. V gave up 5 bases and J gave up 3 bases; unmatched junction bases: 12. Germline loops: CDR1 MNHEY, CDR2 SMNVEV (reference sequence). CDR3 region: CASSPRRQGRDTEAFF. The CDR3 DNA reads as TGTGCCAGCAGTCCGCGGAGACAGGGAAGGGACACTGAAGCTTTCTTT.

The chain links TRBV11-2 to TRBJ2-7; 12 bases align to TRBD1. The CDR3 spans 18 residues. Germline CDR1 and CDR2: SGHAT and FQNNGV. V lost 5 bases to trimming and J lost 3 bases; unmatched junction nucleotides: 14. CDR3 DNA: TGTGCCAGCAGCCTCCGGTGGGACAGGGGGCGCGTCAGCTACGAGCAGTACTTC. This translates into CASSLRWDRGRVSYEQYF. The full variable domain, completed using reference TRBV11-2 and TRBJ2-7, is EAGVAQSPRYKIIEKRQSVAFWCNPISGHATLYWYQQILGQGPKLLIQFQNNGVVDDSQLPKDRFSAERLKGVDSTLKIQPAKLEDSAVYLCASSLRWDRGRVSYEQYFGPGTRLTVT.

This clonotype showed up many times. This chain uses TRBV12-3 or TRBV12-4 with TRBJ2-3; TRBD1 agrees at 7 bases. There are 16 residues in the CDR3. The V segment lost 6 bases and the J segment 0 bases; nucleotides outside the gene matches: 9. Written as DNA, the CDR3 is TGTGCCAGCAGAGCCCCGACAGGGTCCAGCACAGATACGCAGTATTTT. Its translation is CASRAPTGSSTDTQYF.

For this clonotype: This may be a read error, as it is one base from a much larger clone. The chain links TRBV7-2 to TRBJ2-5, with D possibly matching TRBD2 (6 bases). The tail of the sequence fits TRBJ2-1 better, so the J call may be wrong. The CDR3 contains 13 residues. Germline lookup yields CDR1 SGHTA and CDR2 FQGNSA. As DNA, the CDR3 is TGTGCCAGCAGCTTTAGCGGCAAAGAGACCCAGTTCTTC. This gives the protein CASSFSGKETQFF.

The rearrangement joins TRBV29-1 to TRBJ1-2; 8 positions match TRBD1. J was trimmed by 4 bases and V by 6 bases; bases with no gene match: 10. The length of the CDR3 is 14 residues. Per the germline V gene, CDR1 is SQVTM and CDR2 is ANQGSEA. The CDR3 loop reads CSVLMTGVGYGYTF. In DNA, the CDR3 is TGCAGCGTCCTGATGACAGGGGTCGGCTATGGCTACACCTTC.

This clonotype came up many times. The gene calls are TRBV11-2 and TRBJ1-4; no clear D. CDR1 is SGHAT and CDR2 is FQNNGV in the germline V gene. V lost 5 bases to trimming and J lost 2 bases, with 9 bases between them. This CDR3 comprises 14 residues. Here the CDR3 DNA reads TGTGCCAGCAGCCATGTTCGGACTAATGAAAAACTGTTTTTT. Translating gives CASSHVRTNEKLFF. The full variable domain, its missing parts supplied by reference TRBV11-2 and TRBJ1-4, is EAGVAQSPRYKIIEKRQSVAFWCNPISGHATLYWYQQILGQGPKLLIQFQNNGVVDDSQLPKDRFSAERLKGVDSTLKIQPAKLEDSAVYLCASSHVRTNEKLFFGSGTQLSVL.

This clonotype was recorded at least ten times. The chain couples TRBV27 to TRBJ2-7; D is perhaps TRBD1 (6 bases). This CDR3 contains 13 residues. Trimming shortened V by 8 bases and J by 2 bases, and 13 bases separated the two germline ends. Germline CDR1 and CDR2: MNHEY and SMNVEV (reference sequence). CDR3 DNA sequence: TGTGCCAGCGCAGGGACACCAGCCTACGAGCAGTACTTC. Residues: CASAGTPAYEQYF.

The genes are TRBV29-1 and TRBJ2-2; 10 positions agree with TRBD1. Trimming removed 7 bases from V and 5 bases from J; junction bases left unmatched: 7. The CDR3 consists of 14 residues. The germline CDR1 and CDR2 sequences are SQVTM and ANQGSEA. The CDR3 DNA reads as TGCAGCGGATCCGGGACAGGGGCGACCGGGGAGCTGTTTTTT. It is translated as CSGSGTGATGELFF.

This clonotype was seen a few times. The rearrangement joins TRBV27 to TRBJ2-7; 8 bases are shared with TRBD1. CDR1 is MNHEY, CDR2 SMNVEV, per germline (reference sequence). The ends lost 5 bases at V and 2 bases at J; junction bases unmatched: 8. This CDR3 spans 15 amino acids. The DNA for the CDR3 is TGTGCCAGCAGTAAGGGACCACAGGGGGCCTACGAGCAGTACTTC. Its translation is CASSKGPQGAYEQYF.

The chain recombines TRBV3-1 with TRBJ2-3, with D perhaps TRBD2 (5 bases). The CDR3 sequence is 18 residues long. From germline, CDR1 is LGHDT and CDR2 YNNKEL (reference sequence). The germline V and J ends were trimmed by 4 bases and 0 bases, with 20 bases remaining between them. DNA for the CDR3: TGTGCCAGCAGCCCCGCGGGCGCCCGTTTGGCCAGCACAGATACGCAGTATTTT. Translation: CASSPAGARLASTDTQYF.

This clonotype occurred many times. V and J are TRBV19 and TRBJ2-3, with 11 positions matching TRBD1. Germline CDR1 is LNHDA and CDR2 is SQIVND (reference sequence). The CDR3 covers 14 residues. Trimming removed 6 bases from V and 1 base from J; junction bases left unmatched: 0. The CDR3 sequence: CASRDRGRTDTQYF. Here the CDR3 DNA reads TGTGCCAGTAGGGACAGGGGGCGCACAGATACGCAGTATTTT.

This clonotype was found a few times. Here the CDR3 reads CASSYDGAPGEKLFF. The CDR3 DNA follows: TGTGCCAGCAGTTACGACGGGGCCCCTGGAGAAAAACTGTTTTTT. The rearrangement joins TRBV6-5 to TRBJ1-4; a weak D match, TRBD1 (5 bases). This CDR3 is built from 15 residues. V shed 2 bases and J shed 8 bases, with 15 bases lying between them. The germline gives CDR1 MNHEY, CDR2 SVGAGI.

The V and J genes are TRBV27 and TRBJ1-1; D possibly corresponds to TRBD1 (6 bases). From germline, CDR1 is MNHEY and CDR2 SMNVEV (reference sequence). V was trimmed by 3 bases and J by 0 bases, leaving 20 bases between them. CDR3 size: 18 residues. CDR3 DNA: TGTGCCAGCAGTTTTTTGTATGGGGGCGCCGTGGTGAACACTGAAGCTTTCTTT. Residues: CASSFLYGGAVVNTEAFF.

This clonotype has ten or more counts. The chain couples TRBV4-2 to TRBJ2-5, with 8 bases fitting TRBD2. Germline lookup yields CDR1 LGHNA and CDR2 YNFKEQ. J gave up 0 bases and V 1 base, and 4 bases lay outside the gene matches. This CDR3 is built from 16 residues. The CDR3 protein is CASSQGSSGYQETQYF. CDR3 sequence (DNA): TGTGCCAGCAGCCAAGGTTCTAGCGGGTACCAAGAGACCCAGTACTTC.

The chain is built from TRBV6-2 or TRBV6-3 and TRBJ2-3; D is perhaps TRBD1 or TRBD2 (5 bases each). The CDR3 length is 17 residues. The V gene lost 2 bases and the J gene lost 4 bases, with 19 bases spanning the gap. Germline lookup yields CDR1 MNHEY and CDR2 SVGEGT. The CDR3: CASSYLYGEGAPDTQYF. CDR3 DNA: TGTGCCAGCAGTTACCTCTACGGGGAAGGGGCCCCAGATACGCAGTATTTT.

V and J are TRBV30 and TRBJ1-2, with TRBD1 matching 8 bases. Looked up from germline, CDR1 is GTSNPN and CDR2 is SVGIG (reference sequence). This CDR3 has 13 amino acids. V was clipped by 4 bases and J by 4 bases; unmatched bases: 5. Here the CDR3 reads CAWIRDRGYGYTF. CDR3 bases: TGTGCCTGGATACGAGACAGGGGCTATGGCTACACCTTC.

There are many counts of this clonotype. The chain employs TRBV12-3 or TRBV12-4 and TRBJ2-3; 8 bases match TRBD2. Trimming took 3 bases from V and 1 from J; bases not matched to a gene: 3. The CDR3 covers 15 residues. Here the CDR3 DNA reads TGTGCCAGCAGTTTCGAAGCGGGGGGCACAGATACGCAGTATTTT. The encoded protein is CASSFEAGGTDTQYF.